This T cell receptor (beta chain) was obtained from a study of radiotherapy plus CTLA-4 blockade in lung cancer (dated by TCRdb to 2016 to 2019). About the investigation overall: Objective responses occurred in roughly 20% of enrolled patients, and around 29% achieved disease control.

Library preparation employed the immunoSEQ multiplex PCR assay. Held by TCRdb, this immuneACCESS table contains in-frame sequences only and omits some clones. Under half of the omission traces to an unresolved V gene where checked; the cause of the rest is unknown. In this sample the table shows about 80,000 clones, 60% to 85% of which occur a single time. The ten largest account for 20% to 25% of the sample. The study evaluated CTLA-4 blockade (ipilimumab) given together with focal radiation therapy in patients who had chemo-refractory metastatic non-small-cell lung cancer. Worth noting for this clone: The target of this receptor is not known. Base-call qualities are not available, and no considerably larger clone is one nucleotide away.

Overall study outcomes, separate from this receptor: After treatment with radiotherapy and ipilimumab, TCR clones that came from tumors expanded in the peripheral blood. Increased serum interferon-beta after radiation, together with early dynamic changes in blood T cell clones, were reported to be the strongest predictors of response.

The receptor was derived from a human donor with non-small cell lung cancer whose response to radiotherapy plus ipilimumab could not be evaluated. Some clones in this sample may be carry-over from other donors' samples. The source was peripheral blood, collected from a patient treated with radiotherapy plus ipilimumab.

The CDR3 amino acid sequence is: CASSQGGGGYTF. The DNA is as follows: TGTGCCAGCAGCCAAGGGGGGGGAGGCTACACCTTC. The chain links TRBV4-2 with TRBJ1-2; matching of 5 bases hints at TRBD1 as the D gene. A distance of 8 bases separates the germline ends of V and J, which lose 1 base and 8 bases respectively. Including the terminal cysteine and phenylalanine, the CDR3 comprises 12 residues. Only CDR3 DNA remains: 36 bases, in frame from the first base. The germline V gene provides CDR1 LGHNA and CDR2 YNFKEQ.